This paragraph reports one T cell receptor (beta chain). The junction shows a germline mismatch at one end, possibly a read error. This specimen belongs to a study of T cell repertoires in cytomegalovirus infection. MiXCR was run by TCRdb on the reads, yielding one entry per CDR3 protein. The sample lists around 350,000 distinct CDR3 sequences, 15% to 20% seen once, with 7.5% to 9.5% in the top ten. Germline loops: CDR1 SGHTA, CDR2 FQGNSA. The CDR3 runs 11 residues. This TCR came from a human donor in good health (CMV status not recorded). Some clones in this sample may be carry-over from other donors' samples. This chain connects TRBV7-2 to TRBJ1-6, with D unclear. Material for sequencing was PBMCs. CDR3 amino acids: CASSFGSPHPF. CDR3 coding DNA: TGTGCCAGCAGCTTTGGCTCACCCCACCCCTTT.